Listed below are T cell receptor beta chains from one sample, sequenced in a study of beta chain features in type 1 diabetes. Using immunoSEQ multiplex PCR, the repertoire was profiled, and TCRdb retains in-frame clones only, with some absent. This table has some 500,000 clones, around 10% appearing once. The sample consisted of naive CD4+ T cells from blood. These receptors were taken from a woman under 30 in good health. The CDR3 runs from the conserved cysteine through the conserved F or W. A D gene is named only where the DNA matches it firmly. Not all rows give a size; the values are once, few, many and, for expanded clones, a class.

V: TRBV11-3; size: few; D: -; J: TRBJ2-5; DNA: TGTGCCAGCAGCGCAGCCCAGGGCCGAGAGACCCAGTACTTC; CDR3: CASSAAQGRETQYF
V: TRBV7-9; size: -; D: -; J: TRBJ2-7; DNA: TGTGCCAGCAGCGGACTCTACCTCTCCTACGAGCAGTACTTC; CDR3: CASSGLYLSYEQYF
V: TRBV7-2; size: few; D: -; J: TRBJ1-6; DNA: TGTGCCAGCAGCTCGGTAGTGGTGGGTTCACCCCTCCACTTT; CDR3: CASSSVVVGSPLHF
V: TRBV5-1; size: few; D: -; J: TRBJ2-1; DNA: TGCGCCAGCAGCTTAGGGGACAAATACAATGAGCAGTTCTTC; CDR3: CASSLGDKYNEQFF
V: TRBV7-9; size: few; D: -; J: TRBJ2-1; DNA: TGTGCCAGCAGCTTTTTCCTCGGACTACGGAATGAGCAGTTCTTC; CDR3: CASSFFLGLRNEQFF
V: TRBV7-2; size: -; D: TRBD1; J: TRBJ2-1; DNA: TGTGCCAGCAGCTTAGCGCAAGGGACAGGGGTCAATGAGCAGTTCTTC; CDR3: CASSLAQGTGVNEQFF
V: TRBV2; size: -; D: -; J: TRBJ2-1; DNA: TGTGCCAGCTCCCGGGATTCCTACAATGAGCAGTTCTTC; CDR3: CASSRDSYNEQFF
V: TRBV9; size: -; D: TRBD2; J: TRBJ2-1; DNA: TGTGCCAGCAGCGTGGATGGCGGGAGGTGGGGCAATGAGCAGTTCTTC; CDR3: CASSVDGGRWGNEQFF
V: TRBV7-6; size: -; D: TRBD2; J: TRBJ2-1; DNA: TGTGCCAGCAGCCCGCCTCAAGAACGGGGCGGGAGGGCATTGGATGAGCAGTTCTTC; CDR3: CASSPPQERGGRALDEQFF
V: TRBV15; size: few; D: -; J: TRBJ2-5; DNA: TGTGCCACCAGCAGAGATAATAGCGCCCAAGAGACCCAGTACTTC; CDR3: CATSRDNSAQETQYF
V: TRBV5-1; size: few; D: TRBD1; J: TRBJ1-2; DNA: TGCGCCAGCAGCTTCGACAGGGCCGGCTATGGCTACACCTTC; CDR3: CASSFDRAGYGYTF
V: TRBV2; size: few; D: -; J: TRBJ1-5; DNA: TGTGCCAGCAACCTTGGGGGGAATCAGCCCCAGCATTTT; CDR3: CASNLGGNQPQHF
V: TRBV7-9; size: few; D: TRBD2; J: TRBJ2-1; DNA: TGTGCCAGCAGCTCCCTCGGAGGTAGCGGGGGTGAGCAGTTCTTC; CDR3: CASSSLGGSGGEQFF
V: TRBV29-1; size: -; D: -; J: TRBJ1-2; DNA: TGCAGCGTTGATGGGAACTATGGCTACACCTTC; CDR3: CSVDGNYGYTF
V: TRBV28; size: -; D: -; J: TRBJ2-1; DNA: TGTGCCAGCAGTCCTCCCCTTACAGGGAAAGTTAGGAATGAGCAGTTCTTC; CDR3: CASSPPLTGKVRNEQFF
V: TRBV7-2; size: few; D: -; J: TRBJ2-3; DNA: TGTGCCAGCAGCTTGACCCACACAGATACGCAGTATTTT; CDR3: CASSLTHTDTQYF
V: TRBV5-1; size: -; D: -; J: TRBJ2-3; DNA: TGCGCCAGCAGCTTGGGGCGGGAAGGGAAAGATACGCAGTATTTT; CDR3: CASSLGREGKDTQYF
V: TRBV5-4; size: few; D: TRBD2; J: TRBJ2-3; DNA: TGTGCCAGCAGCCCTAGCGGGGCAAGCACAGATACGCAGTATTTT; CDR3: CASSPSGASTDTQYF